These 4 T cell receptor beta chains share one sample of origin, sequenced in a study of early T cells in non-severe SARS-CoV-2 infection. From the 5' RACE reads, TCRdb called clonotypes with MiXCR, one entry per CDR3 protein. The data contain 54,000 or so distinct CDR3 sequences, roughly 12% of them singletons. Sequences were obtained from whole blood. The origin of the receptors is an adult who was a healthcare worker with PCR-confirmed SARS-CoV-2 infection or an uninfected control (not recorded which).

This clonotype was seen repeatedly, ten times or more. V gene TRBV28 combines with J gene TRBJ1-1; tentative D call: TRBD1 (6 bases). Trimming cost V 6 bases and J 1 base, with 9 bases left between them. This CDR3 has 13 amino acids. Germline values: CDR1 MDHEN, CDR2 SYDVKM. The CDR3 reads CASRRTANTEAFF. The CDR3 coding sequence is TGTGCCAGCAGGAGGACAGCGAACACTGAAGCTTTCTTT.

This clonotype was observed a handful of times. The gene calls are TRBV20-1 and TRBJ2-7; no definite D call. CDR1 DFQATT and CDR2 SNEGSKA come from the germline V gene (reference sequence). There are 13 residues in the CDR3. V gave up 2 bases and J gave up 0 bases, with 8 bases separating them. CDR3 amino acids: CSARYRDSYEQYF. CDR3 in DNA: TGCAGTGCTAGATACCGAGACTCCTACGAGCAGTACTTC.

This clonotype was detected only a few times. The rearrangement joins TRBV6-2 or TRBV6-3 to TRBJ1-1; D is possibly TRBD1 (5 bases). Germline lookup yields CDR1 MNHEY and CDR2 SVGEGT. The ends were cut back, 2 bases at V and 5 bases at J, with 18 bases in the middle. The CDR3 loop spans 16 amino acids. This CDR3 is CASSYRGLAGKTEAFF. CDR3 nucleotide sequence: TGTGCCAGCAGTTACAGGGGATTGGCGGGGAAGACTGAAGCTTTCTTT.

This chain uses TRBV29-1 with TRBJ2-5, with D tentatively TRBD2 (6 bases). CDR3 length: 14 residues. The V gene's germline CDR1 is SQVTM and CDR2 ANQGSEA. The V gene lost 5 bases and the J gene lost 2 bases, with 15 bases spanning the gap. The CDR3 DNA follows: TGCAGCGTTCGACTAGACACCTCTCAAGAGACCCAGTACTTC. Protein product: CSVRLDTSQETQYF. Together with reference TRBV29-1 and TRBJ2-5, the CDR3 gives the full variable domain: SAVISQKPSRDICQRGTSLTIQCQVDSQVTMMFWYRQQPGQSLTLIATANQGSEATYESGFVIDKFPISRPNLTFSTLTVSNMSPEDSSIYLCSVRLDTSQETQYFGPGTRLLVL.